Shown below are 24 T cell receptor beta chains from a single sample sequenced in a study of blood T cell repertoires in COVID-19. The table came from immunoSEQ multiplex PCR; TCRdb's copy has only in-frame clones and leaves some out. Of 200,000 to 300,000 clones in the sample, about 87% were seen once. The sequencing sample was made of peripheral blood. Receptor source: a woman aged 40 to 50 with acute or convalescent COVID-19.

The J gene is TRBJ1-4, the V gene TRBV24-1; 9 bases agree with TRBD1. Per the germline V gene, CDR1 is KGHDR and CDR2 is SFDVKD. Trimming removed 4 bases from V and 10 bases from J; junction bases left unmatched: 12. The CDR3 is 16 amino acids. The CDR3 reads CATSDDRGNGYGKLFF. The DNA for the CDR3 is TGTGCCACCAGTGACGACAGGGGGAACGGGTACGGAAAACTGTTTTTT.

The V call is TRBV6-1, the J call TRBJ2-7; 8 bases map to TRBD1. Trimming took 3 bases from V and 3 from J; bases not matched to a gene: 10. The CDR3 is 16 amino acids. Germline CDR1 is MNHNS and CDR2 is SASEGT. The CDR3 nucleotides are TGTGCCAGCAGTGACCCTAGTGACAGGGGAATCTACGAGCAGTACGTC. Translation: CASSDPSDRGIYEQYV.

The chain joins TRBV14 to TRBJ2-5, with D perhaps TRBD1 (6 bases). With 4 bases removed from V and 9 bases from J, the gap between germline ends came to 12 bases. The CDR3 spans 12 residues. Germline V gene sequence: CDR1 SGHDN, CDR2 FVKESK. CDR3 sequence reads: CASSRDKGAQYF. The CDR3 DNA sequence: TGTGCCAGCAGCCGAGACAAGGGGGCCCAGTACTTC.

The CDR3 spells CASSSSDRGIEGEQYV. The DNA for the CDR3 is TGTGCCAGCAGCTCAAGCGACAGGGGGATAGAAGGCGAGCAGTACGTC. J is TRBJ2-7 and V is TRBV11-2; 9 bases are shared with TRBD1. The trim removed 4 bases at V and 6 bases at J, leaving 13 bases unmatched. The germline V gene encodes CDR1 SGHAT and CDR2 FQNNGV. This CDR3 has 16 residues.

This clone was counted between two and nine times. This chain links TRBV29-1 with TRBJ2-5; 10 bases are a match to TRBD1. Per the germline V gene, CDR1 is SQVTM and CDR2 is ANQGSEA. With 7 bases clipped from V and 2 bases from J, the junction kept 7 bases outside the gene matches. This CDR3 has 14 amino acids. This CDR3 reads CSARDRGFQETQYF. The DNA for the CDR3 is TGCAGCGCGCGGGACAGGGGTTTTCAAGAGACCCAGTACTTC.

The chain links TRBV5-4 to TRBJ2-5; 8 nucleotides match TRBD2. The CDR3 totals 15 residues. V gave up 3 bases and J gave up 4 bases; unmatched junction bases: 8. CDR1 is SGHNT, CDR2 YYREEE, per germline (reference sequence). The CDR3 spells CASSSSGGMGETQYF. The CDR3 DNA follows: TGTGCCAGCAGCTCGTCGGGGGGGATGGGAGAGACCCAGTACTTC.

The chain joins TRBV24-1 to TRBJ1-2; D is possibly TRBD1 (5 bases). Per the germline V gene, CDR1 is KGHDR and CDR2 is SFDVKD. Trimming shortened V by 4 bases and J by 3 bases, and 5 bases separated the two germline ends. The CDR3 is 12 residues long. In DNA, the CDR3 is TGTGCCACCAGTGACAGGGACTATGGCTACACCTTC. This sequence encodes CATSDRDYGYTF.

CDR3 region: CASRGVRTGGTEAFF. Written as DNA, the CDR3 is TGCGCCAGCAGGGGGGTAAGGACGGGGGGAACTGAAGCTTTCTTT. The gene calls are TRBV4-1 and TRBJ1-1; maybe TRBD1 (5 bases). Looked up from germline, CDR1 is MGHRA and CDR2 is YSYEKL. The V end was cut by 6 bases, the J end by 5 bases, with 19 bases between. The CDR3 is 15 residues long.

J is TRBJ2-7 and V is TRBV21-1; the table calls TRBD1, which could not be checked here. TRBV21-1 is tagged as a pseudogene. The CDR3 is 17 residues long. The CDR3 DNA sequence: TGTGCCAGCACCCACCTGACTCCCGGACAGGGATTATGCGAGCAGTACGTC. It translates to CASTHLTPGQGLCEQYV.

The rearrangement links TRBV19 to TRBJ2-4; tentative D call: TRBD1 (6 bases). The CDR3 has 17 residues. Trimming removed 1 base from V and 0 bases from J, with 13 bases in between. Germline V CDR1 and CDR2: LNHDA, SQIVND (reference sequence). The CDR3 DNA sequence: TGTGCCAGTAGTATAGGACAGGAGCCACTAGCCAAAAACATTCAGTACTTC. Translation gives CASSIGQEPLAKNIQYF.

This clone has a single count. J is TRBJ2-1 and V is TRBV7-9; D uncertain. Germline CDR1 is SEHNR and CDR2 is FQNEAQ (reference sequence). This CDR3 is built from 14 residues. Trimming removed 4 bases from V and 8 bases from J, with 15 bases in between. CDR3: CASSSPLSRDEQFF. DNA of the CDR3: TGTGCCAGCAGCTCCCCCCTCTCTCGCGATGAGCAGTTCTTC.

CDR3 sequence reads: CASMGHMNTEAFF. As DNA, the CDR3 is TGCGCCAGCATGGGCCACATGAACACTGAAGCTTTCTTT. The chain is built from TRBV10-2 and TRBJ1-1; D gene unclear. This CDR3 is 13 amino acids long. CDR1 and CDR2 (germline): WSHSY, SAAADI. The ends were cut back, 7 bases at V and 0 bases at J, with 9 bases in the middle.

This clone was observed a single time. The chain couples TRBV11-2 to TRBJ2-2; TRBD2 agrees at 10 bases. CDR3 size: 18 residues. Germline trimming cut 5 bases from V and 0 bases from J; bases unmatched to any gene: 9. In germline, CDR1 is SGHAT, CDR2 FQNNGV. CDR3 residues: CASSLPGLAATNTGELFF. CDR3 nucleotides: TGTGCCAGCAGCCTCCCCGGACTAGCGGCTACGAACACCGGGGAGCTGTTTTTT.

This clone was counted a single time. This chain connects TRBV3-1 (or the pseudogene TRBV3-2) to TRBJ2-6; 12 nucleotides line up with TRBD1. The CDR3 consists of 18 residues. After removal of 2 bases from V and 4 bases from J, the junction contained 6 bases not matched to a gene. Germline assignment: CDR1 LGHDT and CDR2 YNNKEL (reference sequence). The CDR3 here is CASSQLGQGASGANVLTF. DNA of the CDR3: TGTGCCAGCAGCCAATTGGGACAGGGGGCATCGGGGGCCAACGTCCTGACTTTC.

V usage is TRBV5-4 and J usage is TRBJ2-2; D is unresolved. The CDR3 length is 14 residues. With 0 bases removed from V and 0 bases from J, the gap between germline ends came to 3 bases. Germline loops: CDR1 SGHNT, CDR2 YYREEE (reference sequence). CDR3 region: CASSLGANTGELFF. The CDR3 DNA reads TGTGCCAGCAGCTTGGGAGCGAACACCGGGGAGCTGTTTTTT.

This clone was detected once. The V gene is TRBV5-4, the J gene TRBJ2-7; D might be TRBD1 (7 bases). This CDR3 comprises 13 residues. Germline values: CDR1 SGHNT, CDR2 YYREEE (reference sequence). Trimming took off 4 bases at V and 5 bases at J, with 13 bases between the two ends. The CDR3 coding sequence is TGTGCCAGCAGCCTCGGAGGGGGCCACGAGCAGTACGTC. Amino acids: CASSLGGGHEQYV.

V is TRBV5-1 and J is TRBJ1-6; TRBD1 matches at 9 bases. Trimming cost V 4 bases and J 6 bases; bases outside gene matches: 8. This CDR3 comprises 16 residues. Germline V gives CDR1 SGHRS, CDR2 YFSETQ. The CDR3: CASSPAGGQGNSPLHF. DNA of the CDR3: TGCGCCAGCAGCCCAGCTGGGGGACAGGGTAATTCACCCCTCCACTTT.

This chain connects TRBV7-2 to TRBJ2-1; D is undetermined. V lost 4 bases and J 4 bases, leaving 8 bases between the germline ends. Germline V CDR1 and CDR2: SGHTA, FQGNSA. CDR3 size: 13 residues. The CDR3 coding sequence is TGTGCCAGCAGCTCAAGCCGGTACAATGAGCAGTTCTTC. Encoded protein: CASSSSRYNEQFF.

The chain has TRBV3-1 (or the pseudogene TRBV3-2) and TRBJ1-2, with D possibly matching TRBD1 (5 bases). The germline gives CDR1 LGHDT, CDR2 YNNKEL (reference sequence). The CDR3 contains 17 residues. The V and J ends lost 0 bases and 0 bases respectively, with 14 bases between them. The CDR3 loop is CASSQEHRPSANYGYTF. As DNA, the CDR3 is TGTGCCAGCAGCCAAGAACACAGGCCTTCAGCTAACTATGGCTACACCTTC.

This chain links TRBV5-1 with TRBJ1-1; D is unresolved. Germline V gives CDR1 SGHRS, CDR2 YFSETQ. CDR3 length: 14 residues. The V and J ends lost 0 bases and 3 bases respectively, with 9 bases between them. CDR3 coding DNA: TGCGCCAGCAGCTTGGAAGGCAGGTACACTGAAGCTTTCTTT. Amino acids: CASSLEGRYTEAFF.

The chain couples TRBV25-1 to TRBJ1-2; D gene ambiguous. The CDR3 contains 12 residues. Trimming shortened V by 1 base and J by 4 bases, and 4 bases separated the two germline ends. Germline V gene data show CDR1 as MGHDK and CDR2 as SYGVNS. The CDR3 sequence is CASSEFSYGYTF. The CDR3 bases are TGTGCCAGCAGTGAATTCTCCTATGGCTACACCTTC.

The gene calls are TRBV19 and TRBJ1-1, with 9 positions matching TRBD1. The V and J ends lost 9 bases and 0 bases, in that order; junction bases with no gene match: 14. Germline V gene data show CDR1 as LNHDA and CDR2 as SQIVND (reference sequence). This CDR3 contains 17 residues. The CDR3 DNA sequence: TGTGCCAGCACCCTCGACAGGGGGAGGTGGATGAACACTGAAGCTTTCTTT. Encoded protein: CASTLDRGRWMNTEAFF.

About this clone: The junction departs from the called germline gene at one end, perhaps through a read error. The J gene is TRBJ1-2, the V gene TRBV4-1, with D perhaps matching TRBD1 (5 bases). Germline CDR1 is MGHRA and CDR2 is YSYEKL. The CDR3 covers 16 residues. The CDR3 DNA reads TGCGCCAGCAGTCAAGAGGAGGGGAGCCTAAACTATGGCTACACCTTC. Translating gives CASSQEEGSLNYGYTF.

The J gene is TRBJ1-2, the V gene TRBV5-8, with TRBD1 identical over 12 bases. The V and J ends lost 4 bases and 2 bases, in that order; junction bases with no gene match: 9. The CDR3 is 17 residues long. Germline CDR1 and CDR2: SGHTS and YDEGEE. Here the CDR3 reads CASSPRLGQGANYGYTF. The CDR3 region has the DNA TGTGCCAGCAGCCCAAGATTGGGACAGGGGGCCAACTATGGCTACACCTTC.